The clone carrying this T cell receptor beta chain was picked up a small number of times. What it binds is not known. These data are taken from a study of T cells in Graves' hyperthyroidism and ophthalmopathy. General observations from the study: Most clonotypes expanded in the thyroid (above 0.001) were also present in blood. Ophthalmopathy, as predicted by the model, came a median about seven months after the prediction.

The J segment lost 3 bases and the V segment lost 4 bases, leaving 1 base of the junction unmatched. CDR3 length: 14 residues. Germline-derived CDR1 and CDR2 are MNHNS and SASEGT. Patients were aged 18 to 65, had disease duration under 2 months, and had newly diagnosed hyperthyroidism. Fresh peripheral blood, roughly 9.6 ml, was the source of the PBMCs. RNA transcripts served as the template for amplifying TCR beta CDR3 regions. HTBI primers were used for first-round RT-PCR of the TCR CDR3. MiXCR was run by TCRdb on the multiplex PCR reads, yielding one entry per CDR3 protein. The sample includes around 450,000 distinct CDR3 sequences, 15% to 18% of them seen just once.

This sequence was found in a woman aged 18-29 years with Graves' hyperthyroidism. The chain couples TRBV6-1 to TRBJ2-1; 9 bases are a match to TRBD2. The sample comprised blood. The CDR3 reads CASSVAGDYNEQFF. In DNA, the CDR3 is TGTGCCAGCAGTGTAGCGGGGGACTACAATGAGCAGTTCTTC.